This T cell receptor beta chain was sequenced during a study of T-cell reconstitution after alpha-beta-depleted transplantation in children. The CDR3 has 14 residues. Trimming removed 2 bases from V and 4 bases from J, with 11 bases in between. Germline V lookup: CDR1 LGHNA, CDR2 YSLEER. This clonotype has ten or more counts. For TCRbeta, the library was prepared with unique molecular identifiers. TCRdb analysed the PCR reads with MiXCR anew, one entry per CDR3 protein. This sample has 450,000 to 550,000 distinct CDR3 sequences, with approximately 10% found just once. The chain has TRBV4-3 and TRBJ1-1; a possible D gene is TRBD1 (5 bases). This receptor was identified in a female patient younger than 10 who had a stem cell transplant for aplastic anemia, so the T cells may come from the graft donor. Sequenced here: PBMCs, mostly from graft donor cells, sampled 180 days after TCRalphabeta/CD19-depleted stem cell transplant. As DNA, the CDR3 is TGCGCCAGCAGCCAACAGGGTAAAGGCACTGAAGCTTTCTTT. Encoded protein: CASSQQGKGTEAFF.